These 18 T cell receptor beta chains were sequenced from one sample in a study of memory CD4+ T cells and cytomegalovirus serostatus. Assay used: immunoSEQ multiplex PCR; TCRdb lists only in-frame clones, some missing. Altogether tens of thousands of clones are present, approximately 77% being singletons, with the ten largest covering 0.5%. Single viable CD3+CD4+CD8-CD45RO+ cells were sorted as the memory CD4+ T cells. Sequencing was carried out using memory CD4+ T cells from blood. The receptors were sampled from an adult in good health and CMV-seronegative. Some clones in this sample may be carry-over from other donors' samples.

The CDR3 DNA reads as TGCAGCGCCAAGACGAACACTGAAGCTTTCTTT. Encoded protein: CSAKTNTEAFF. This sequence joins TRBV29-1 and TRBJ1-1; D is unresolved. This CDR3 comprises 11 residues. The germline gives CDR1 SQVTM, CDR2 ANQGSEA. Trimming cost V 7 bases and J 1 base, with 7 bases left between them. Based on the CDR3 plus reference TRBV29-1 and TRBJ1-1, the full variable domain is SAVISQKPSRDICQRGTSLTIQCQVDSQVTMMFWYRQQPGQSLTLIATANQGSEATYESGFVIDKFPISRPNLTFSTLTVSNMSPEDSSIYLCSAKTNTEAFFGQGTRLTVV.

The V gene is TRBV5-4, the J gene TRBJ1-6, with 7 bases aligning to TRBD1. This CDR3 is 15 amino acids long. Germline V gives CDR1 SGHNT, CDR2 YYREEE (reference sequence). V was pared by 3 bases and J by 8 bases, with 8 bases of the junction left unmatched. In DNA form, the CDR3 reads TGTGCCAGCAGCTCGACACAGGGGCGAGATTCACCCCTCCACTTT. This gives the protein CASSSTQGRDSPLHF.

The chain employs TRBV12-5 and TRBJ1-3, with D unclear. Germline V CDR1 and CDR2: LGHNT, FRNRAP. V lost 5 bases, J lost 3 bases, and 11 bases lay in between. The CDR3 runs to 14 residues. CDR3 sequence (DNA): TGTGCTAGTGGTCCCGGGCGTGGTGGAAACACCATATATTTT. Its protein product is CASGPGRGGNTIYF.

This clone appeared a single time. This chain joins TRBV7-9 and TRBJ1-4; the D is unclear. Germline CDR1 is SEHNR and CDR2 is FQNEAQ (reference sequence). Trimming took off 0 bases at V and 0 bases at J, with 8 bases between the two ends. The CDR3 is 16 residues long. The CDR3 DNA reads TGTGCCAGCAGCTTAGCGCAAGGGACAACTAATGAAAAACTGTTTTTT. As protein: CASSLAQGTTNEKLFF.

The CDR3 bases are TGTGCCAGCAGCACCCAGGGGCCTCGGAGGAACACCTTC. The encoded protein is CASSTQGPRRNTF. The chain combines TRBV2 with TRBJ1-2; TRBD1 might be the D (6 bases). Germline lookup yields CDR1 SNHLY and CDR2 FYNNEI. The germline V and J ends were trimmed by 6 bases and 12 bases, with 20 bases remaining between them. This CDR3 contains 13 residues.

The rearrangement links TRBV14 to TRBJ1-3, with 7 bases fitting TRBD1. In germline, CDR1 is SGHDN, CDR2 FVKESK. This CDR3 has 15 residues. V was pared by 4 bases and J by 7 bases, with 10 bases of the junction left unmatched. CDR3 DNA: TGTGCCAGCAGCCCCAGACAGGGCCAAAGGAACACCATATATTTT. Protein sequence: CASSPRQGQRNTIYF.

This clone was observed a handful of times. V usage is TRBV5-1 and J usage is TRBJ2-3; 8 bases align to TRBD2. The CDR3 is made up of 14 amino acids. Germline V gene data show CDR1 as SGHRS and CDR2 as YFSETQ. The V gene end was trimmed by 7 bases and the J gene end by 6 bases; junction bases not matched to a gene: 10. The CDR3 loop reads CASAGTSQGDTQYF. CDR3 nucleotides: TGCGCCAGCGCAGGGACTAGTCAAGGGGATACGCAGTATTTT.

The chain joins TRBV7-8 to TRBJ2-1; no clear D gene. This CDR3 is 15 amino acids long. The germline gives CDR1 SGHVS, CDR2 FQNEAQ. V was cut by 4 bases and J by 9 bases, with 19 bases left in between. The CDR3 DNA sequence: TGTGCCAGCAGCTCCGGTCTAGGAGCCCTCGGTGAGCAGTTCTTC. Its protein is CASSSGLGALGEQFF.

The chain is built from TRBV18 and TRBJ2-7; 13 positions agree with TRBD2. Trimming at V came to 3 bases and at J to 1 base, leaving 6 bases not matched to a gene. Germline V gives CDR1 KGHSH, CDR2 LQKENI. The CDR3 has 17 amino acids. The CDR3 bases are TGTGCCAGCTCACCCGGACTAGCGGGAGAATGGTCCTACGAGCAGTACTTC. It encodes CASSPGLAGEWSYEQYF.

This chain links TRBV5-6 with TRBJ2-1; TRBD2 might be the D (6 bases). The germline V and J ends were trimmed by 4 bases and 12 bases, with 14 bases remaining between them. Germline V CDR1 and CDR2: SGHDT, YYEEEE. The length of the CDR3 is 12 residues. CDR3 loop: CASSPRVGGQFF. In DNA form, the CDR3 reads TGTGCCAGCAGCCCGAGGGTCGGGGGGCAGTTCTTC.

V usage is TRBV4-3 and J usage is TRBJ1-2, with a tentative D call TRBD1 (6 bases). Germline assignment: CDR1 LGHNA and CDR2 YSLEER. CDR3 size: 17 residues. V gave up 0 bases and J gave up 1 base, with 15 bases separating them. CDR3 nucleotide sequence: TGCGCCAGCAGCCAAGAACACGCAAGGGACAATAACTATGGCTACACCTTC. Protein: CASSQEHARDNNYGYTF.

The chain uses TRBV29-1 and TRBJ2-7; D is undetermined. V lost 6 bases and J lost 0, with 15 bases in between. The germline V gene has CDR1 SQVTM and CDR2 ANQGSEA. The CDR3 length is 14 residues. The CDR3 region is CSVASRTSSYEQYF. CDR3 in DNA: TGCAGCGTGGCGTCACGGACCAGCTCCTACGAGCAGTACTTC.

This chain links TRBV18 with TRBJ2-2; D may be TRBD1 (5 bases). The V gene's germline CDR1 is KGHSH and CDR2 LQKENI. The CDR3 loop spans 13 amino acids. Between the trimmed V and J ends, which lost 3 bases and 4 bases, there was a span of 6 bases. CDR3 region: CASSPDTTGELFF. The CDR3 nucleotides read TGTGCCAGCTCACCGGACACCACCGGGGAGCTGTTTTTT.

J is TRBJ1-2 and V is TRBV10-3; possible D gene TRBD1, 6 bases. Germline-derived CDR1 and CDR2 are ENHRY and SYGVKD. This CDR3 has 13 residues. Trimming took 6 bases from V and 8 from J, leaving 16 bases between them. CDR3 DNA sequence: TGTGCCATCAGCACCGGGGGCCTTGGGGGCTACACCTTC. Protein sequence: CAISTGGLGGYTF.

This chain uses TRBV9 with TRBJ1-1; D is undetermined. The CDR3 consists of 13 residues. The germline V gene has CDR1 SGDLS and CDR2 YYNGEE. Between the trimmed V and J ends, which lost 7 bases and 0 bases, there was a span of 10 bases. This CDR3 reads CASGLNLNTEAFF. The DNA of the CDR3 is TGTGCCAGCGGACTAAATTTGAACACTGAAGCTTTCTTT.

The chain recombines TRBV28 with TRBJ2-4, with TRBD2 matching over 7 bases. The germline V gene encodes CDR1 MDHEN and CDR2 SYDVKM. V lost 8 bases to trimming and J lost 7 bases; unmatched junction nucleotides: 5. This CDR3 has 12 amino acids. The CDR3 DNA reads TGTGCCAGCGGCGGGAGAGGGAACATTCAGTACTTC. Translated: CASGGRGNIQYF.

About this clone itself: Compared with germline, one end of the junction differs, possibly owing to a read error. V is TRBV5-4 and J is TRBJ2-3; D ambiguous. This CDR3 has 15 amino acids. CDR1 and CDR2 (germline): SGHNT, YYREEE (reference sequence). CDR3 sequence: CASSLEVDPTNTQYF. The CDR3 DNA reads TGTGCCAGCAGCCTCGAGGTGGACCCCACAAATACGCAGTATTTT.

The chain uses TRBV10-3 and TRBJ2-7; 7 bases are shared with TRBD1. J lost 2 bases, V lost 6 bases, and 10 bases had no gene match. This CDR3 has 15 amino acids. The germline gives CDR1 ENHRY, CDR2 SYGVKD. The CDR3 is CAIRGDRAGTYEQYF. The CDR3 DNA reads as TGTGCCATCAGGGGAGACAGGGCAGGTACCTACGAGCAGTACTTC.